A single sample is the source of the 19 T cell receptor beta chains below, sequenced in a study of blood T cells in healthy people across ages. The authors ran a second PCR of 7 to 11 cycles using a sample-barcoded 5' primer and a J-beta primer mix. TCRdb re-analysed the 5' RACE reads in MiXCR, keeping a single row per CDR3 protein. The table has 1.5 million to 2 million distinct CDR3 sequences, about 50% seen once. Material: blood. The origin of the receptors is a middle-aged woman in good health.

J is TRBJ2-3 and V is TRBV15; the D is unclear. Between the trimmed V and J ends, which lost 0 bases and 0 bases, there was a span of 10 bases. This CDR3 contains 16 residues. CDR1 is LNHNV, CDR2 YYDKDF, per germline (reference sequence). CDR3 region: CATSREGKASTDTQYF. Written as DNA, the CDR3 is TGTGCCACCAGCAGAGAGGGAAAAGCTAGCACAGATACGCAGTATTTT.

The chain joins TRBV6-5 to TRBJ1-1; D gene ambiguous. This CDR3 region has 14 residues. Germline V gene sequence: CDR1 MNHEY, CDR2 SVGAGI. V lost 2 bases, J lost 4 bases, and 11 bases lay in between. For the CDR3, the DNA is TGTGCCAGCAGTTACGGGGAGTTTGGCACTGAAGCTTTCTTT. Amino acid sequence: CASSYGEFGTEAFF.

The gene calls are TRBV6-1 and TRBJ1-2; 7 bases are shared with TRBD1. This CDR3 has 14 residues. After removal of 7 bases from V and 2 bases from J, the junction contained 7 bases not matched to a gene. Germline V gene data show CDR1 as MNHNS and CDR2 as SASEGT. In DNA form, the CDR3 reads TGTGCCAGCAAACCTCCGGGACAGAACTATGGCTACACCTTC. Translation: CASKPPGQNYGYTF.

V usage is TRBV29-1 and J usage is TRBJ1-1; D uncertain. Trimming removed 5 bases from V and 5 bases from J, with 15 bases in between. Germline V gene lookup returns CDR1 SQVTM and CDR2 ANQGSEA. The CDR3 sequence is 13 residues long. CDR3 sequence reads: CSVHSPLGTEAFF. CDR3 sequence (DNA): TGCAGCGTTCACAGTCCCTTGGGTACTGAAGCTTTCTTT. The whole variable domain, filled in from reference TRBV29-1 and TRBJ1-1, reads SAVISQKPSRDICQRGTSLTIQCQVDSQVTMMFWYRQQPGQSLTLIATANQGSEATYESGFVIDKFPISRPNLTFSTLTVSNMSPEDSSIYLCSVHSPLGTEAFFGQGTRLTVV.

The chain recombines TRBV3-1 with TRBJ2-1; 12 positions agree with TRBD1. Per germline, CDR1 LGHDT and CDR2 YNNKEL (reference sequence). The junction had 6 bases not matched to a gene; V was cut back by 5 bases and J by 10 bases. The length of the CDR3 is 14 residues. The CDR3 here is CASSTRDRGPEQFF. The CDR3 region has the DNA TGTGCCAGCAGCACCCGGGACAGGGGGCCCGAGCAGTTCTTC.

The J gene is TRBJ2-1, the V gene TRBV28; a possible D gene is TRBD2 (5 bases). Trimming removed 1 base at V and 1 base at J, with 11 bases between. The length of the CDR3 is 16 residues. CDR1 and CDR2 (germline): MDHEN, SYDVKM. CDR3 residues: CASSLLVALSYNEQFF. The CDR3 coding sequence is TGTGCCAGCAGTTTATTAGTAGCGTTATCCTACAATGAGCAGTTCTTC.

This clonotype has a handful of counts. The rearrangement joins TRBV7-9 to TRBJ2-1, with D perhaps matching TRBD1 (6 bases). From germline, CDR1 is SEHNR and CDR2 FQNEAQ (reference sequence). This CDR3 comprises 16 residues. V lost 1 base and J 5 bases, leaving 15 bases between the germline ends. CDR3 nucleotide sequence: TGTGCCAGCAGCTTAGTTGGGACAAGACCAAACAATGAGCAGTTCTTC. Translation: CASSLVGTRPNNEQFF.

This clonotype was seen once. V usage is TRBV7-2 and J usage is TRBJ2-5, with D possibly being TRBD2 (6 bases). The J call may be faulty, since TRBJ2-1 better matches the DNA end. The CDR3 length is 12 residues. CDR1 SGHTA and CDR2 FQGNSA come from the germline V gene. The CDR3 nucleotides are TGTGCCAGCAGACTCGACCGGGGGACCCAGTTCTTC. Amino acids: CASRLDRGTQFF.

The chain joins TRBV4-3 to TRBJ2-1, with D perhaps being TRBD1 or TRBD2 (5 bases each). With 2 bases removed from V and 4 bases from J, the gap between germline ends came to 12 bases. CDR1 and CDR2 (germline): LGHNA, YSLEER. This CDR3 has 15 residues. The CDR3 DNA is TGCGCCAGCAGCCAACATCGGGGCGAGTACAATGAGCAGTTCTTC. Protein product: CASSQHRGEYNEQFF.

This clonotype was seen ten or more times. The chain couples TRBV6-2 or TRBV6-3 to TRBJ2-1; weak D call: TRBD1 (5 bases). The length of the CDR3 is 15 residues. The germline V and J ends were trimmed by 5 bases and 4 bases, with 15 bases remaining between them. From germline, CDR1 is MNHEY and CDR2 SVGEGT. The CDR3 nucleotides are TGTGCCAGCAGTCCGGACACCCTCCCTTACAATGAGCAGTTCTTC. It codes for CASSPDTLPYNEQFF.

The chain couples TRBV13 to TRBJ2-3; D uncertain. V lost 2 bases to trimming and J lost 3 bases, with 6 bases between them. CDR3 length: 13 amino acids. From germline, CDR1 is PRHDT and CDR2 FYEKMQ (reference sequence). The CDR3, as DNA: TGTGCCAGCAGCTTAATGCCGACAGATACGCAGTATTTT. Its translation is CASSLMPTDTQYF.

This clonotype showed up just a few times. The chain employs TRBV20-1 and TRBJ2-1; possible D gene TRBD1, 5 bases. The CDR3 contains 13 residues. Between the trimmed V and J ends, which lost 1 base and 11 bases, there was a span of 15 bases. Germline values: CDR1 DFQATT, CDR2 SNEGSKA (reference sequence). The CDR3 nucleotides are TGCAGTGCTAGAGCCAGGGTGGAGATTCAGCAGTTCTTC. Encoded protein: CSARARVEIQQFF.

This chain connects TRBV29-1 to TRBJ2-3; 7 bases are shared with TRBD1. The CDR3 runs to 15 residues. Germline trimming cut 1 base from V and 4 bases from J; bases unmatched to any gene: 8. Germline assignment: CDR1 SQVTM and CDR2 ANQGSEA. Written as DNA, the CDR3 is TGCAGCGTTGAAGGGGAAGGGGGCGGAGCAGATACGCAGTATTTT. This codes for CSVEGEGGGADTQYF.

The chain is built from TRBV14 and TRBJ1-5; D is ambiguous. CDR3 length: 16 amino acids. Looked up from germline, CDR1 is SGHDN and CDR2 is FVKESK. V was trimmed by 7 bases and J by 6 bases, leaving 22 bases between them. CDR3 sequence reads: CASTYANGDRFQPQHF. The CDR3, as DNA: TGTGCCAGCACCTACGCTAATGGGGATAGGTTTCAGCCCCAGCATTTT.

The V and J genes are TRBV6-6 and TRBJ1-6, with TRBD1 matching over 10 bases. CDR1 MNHNY and CDR2 SVGAGI come from the germline V gene (reference sequence). This CDR3 is 16 amino acids long. Germline trimming cut 6 bases from V and 0 bases from J; bases unmatched to any gene: 2. CDR3 nucleotides: TGTGCCAGCAGGGACAGGGGGAGCTCCTATAATTCACCCCTCCACTTT. This translates into CASRDRGSSYNSPLHF.

The gene calls are TRBV7-9 and TRBJ2-7; D possibly corresponds to TRBD2 (5 bases). The CDR3 contains 13 residues. Germline CDR1 is SEHNR and CDR2 is FQNEAQ (reference sequence). V lost 5 bases to trimming and J lost 1 base, with 9 bases between them. The CDR3 loop reads CASSAQRSYEQYF. CDR3 in DNA: TGTGCCAGCAGCGCCCAGCGGTCCTACGAGCAGTACTTC. Supplemented by reference TRBV7-9 and TRBJ2-7, the full variable domain reads DTGVSQNPRHKITKRGQNVTFRCDPISEHNRLYWYRQTLGQGPEFLTYFQNEAQLEKSRLLSDRFSAERPKGSFSTLEIQRTEQGDSAMYLCASSAQRSYEQYFGPGTRLTVT.

This clonotype has a handful of counts. This chain links TRBV6-6 with TRBJ2-5; no clear D. The CDR3 spans 13 residues. Trimming took off 2 bases at V and 5 bases at J, with 9 bases between the two ends. CDR1 is MNHNY, CDR2 SVGAGI, per germline (reference sequence). CDR3: CASSYKGGETQYF. CDR3 nucleotides: TGTGCCAGCAGTTACAAGGGTGGGGAGACCCAGTACTTC.

The chain couples TRBV6-5 to TRBJ2-6; D is perhaps TRBD2 (6 bases). Germline lookup yields CDR1 MNHEY and CDR2 SVGAGI. This CDR3 region has 14 residues. V was clipped by 0 bases and J by 10 bases, with 10 bases between them. The CDR3 sequence: CASSYSAGGNVLTF. CDR3 in DNA: TGTGCCAGCAGTTACTCAGCAGGAGGGAACGTCCTGACTTTC.

The sample holds one count of this clonotype. The rearrangement joins TRBV6-1 to TRBJ1-2; tentatively, D is TRBD1 (5 bases). Trimming left V 6 bases short and J 5 bases short, with 16 bases between. Germline assignment: CDR1 MNHNS and CDR2 SASEGT. CDR3 length equals 14 residues. DNA of the CDR3: TGTGCCAGCAGACCCGGGCCGGGGGGATATGGCTACACCTTC. Encoded protein: CASRPGPGGYGYTF.